The 25 T cell receptor beta chains reported below all come from one sample, sequenced in a study of preoperative IRX-2 immunotherapy in early breast cancer. Noted treatment: preoperative locoregional IRX-2 cytokine immunotherapy. Sequencing used immunoSEQ multiplex PCR; TCRdb keeps in-frame clones, though not all of them. The repertoire holds more than 6,500 clones, with approximately 80% as singletons. The material was tumor tissue, obtained after IRX-2 immunotherapy. All receptors come from a human donor with breast cancer.

The chain combines TRBV18 with TRBJ1-2; D uncertain. The CDR3 runs to 15 residues. Trimming took off 3 bases at V and 2 bases at J, with 13 bases between the two ends. Germline V CDR1 and CDR2: KGHSH, LQKENI. The CDR3 bases are TGTGCCAGCTCACCGGGTCGCTCAGGCAACTATGGCTACACCTTC. It yields the protein CASSPGRSGNYGYTF.

This chain joins TRBV18 and TRBJ2-1, with 8 bases fitting TRBD2. The germline V gene encodes CDR1 KGHSH and CDR2 LQKENI. J lost 14 bases, V lost 3 bases, and 9 bases had no gene match. This CDR3 region has 13 residues. The CDR3 DNA is TGTGCCAGCTCACCGATCCGGGAGGGAGAGGAGTTCTTC. Translated, it gives CASSPIREGEEFF.

By share, this clone ranks as medium-sized (0.01 to 0.1%). The CDR3 nucleotides read TGTGCCAGCAGCCGTGGACATACCAACACTGAAGCTTTCTTT. Encoded protein: CASSRGHTNTEAFF. The chain uses TRBV11-3 and TRBJ1-1, with TRBD1 as a possible D gene (5 bases). V was cut by 5 bases and J by 2 bases, with 12 bases left in between. CDR1 and CDR2 from the germline V gene are SGHNT and YENEEA. The CDR3 is 14 amino acids.

This clone appeared a few times. CDR3: CASRDQGSGDQPQHF. Written as DNA, the CDR3 is TGTGCCAGCAGGGATCAGGGGTCGGGGGATCAGCCCCAGCATTTT. V usage is TRBV6-8 and J usage is TRBJ1-5; possibly TRBD1 for D (6 bases). The CDR3 spans 15 residues. Germline assignment: CDR1 MNHGY and CDR2 SAAAGT. The V end was cut by 6 bases, the J end by 5 bases, with 17 bases between.

Within the sample, this clone is medium-sized. This CDR3 is CAWSRRGTGNTIYF. The CDR3 DNA reads TGTGCCTGGAGTCGCAGGGGGACTGGAAACACCATATATTTT. The chain recombines TRBV30 with TRBJ1-3; TRBD1 matches at 7 bases. Looked up from germline, CDR1 is GTSNPN and CDR2 is SVGIG (reference sequence). J gave up 2 bases and V 2 bases, and 3 bases lay outside the gene matches. The CDR3 runs to 14 residues.

The chain employs TRBV5-1 and TRBJ1-3; tentative D call: TRBD1 (6 bases). The CDR3 totals 14 residues. Per germline, CDR1 SGHRS and CDR2 YFSETQ. With 2 bases removed from V and 2 bases from J, the gap between germline ends came to 8 bases. The CDR3 reads CASSFGTTGNTIYF. The CDR3 DNA sequence: TGCGCCAGCAGCTTCGGGACAACTGGAAACACCATATATTTT.

The table lists this clone with a few counts. V gene TRBV19 combines with J gene TRBJ1-1; a weak D match, TRBD1 (5 bases). Germline CDR1 reads LNHDA; CDR2 reads SQIVND (reference sequence). This CDR3 comprises 15 residues. The germline V and J ends were trimmed by 8 bases and 5 bases, with 21 bases remaining between them. The CDR3 here is CASSVLTSEGTEAFF. CDR3 DNA sequence: TGTGCCAGTTCAGTTTTAACATCCGAGGGGACTGAAGCTTTCTTT.

DNA of the CDR3: TGTGCCTGGAGACTAGCGGGGGGAAAAGAGACCCAGTACTTC. Residues: CAWRLAGGKETQYF. The J gene is TRBJ2-5, the V gene TRBV30; 12 bases line up with TRBD2. Germline V gene lookup returns CDR1 GTSNPN and CDR2 SVGIG (reference sequence). This CDR3 has 14 residues. Unmatched junction bases numbered 2, after V lost 3 bases and J lost 3 bases.

CDR3 bases: TGCGCCAGCAGCTTGGATGCAGGGGTAGGGGCTTTCTTT. As protein: CASSLDAGVGAFF. The rearrangement uses TRBV23-1 and TRBJ1-1, with a weak D call TRBD1 (6 bases). TRBV23-1 is an ORF for which the function is uncertain. The CDR3 sequence is 13 residues long. V lost 6 bases and J lost 11, with 19 bases in between.

The V gene is TRBV19, the J gene TRBJ1-5, with D possibly matching TRBD1 (6 bases). V dropped 4 bases and J dropped 4 bases, with 11 bases sitting between them. The CDR3 spans 14 residues. Germline V CDR1 and CDR2: LNHDA, SQIVND (reference sequence). CDR3 sequence: CASSTLQGNQPQHF. The CDR3 region has the DNA TGTGCCAGTAGTACCCTACAGGGAAATCAGCCCCAGCATTTT.

The rearrangement links TRBV11-3 to TRBJ2-2, with a weak D call TRBD2 (5 bases). Germline assignment: CDR1 SGHNT and CDR2 YENEEA. The V and J ends lost 0 bases and 2 bases respectively, with 19 bases between them. The CDR3 runs to 19 residues. The CDR3 loop is CASSLEFLLAGGNTGELFF. CDR3 sequence (DNA): TGTGCCAGCAGCTTAGAATTTTTGCTTGCGGGCGGTAACACCGGGGAGCTGTTTTTT.

J is TRBJ2-3 and V is TRBV18; D gene ambiguous. The germline CDR1 and CDR2 sequences are KGHSH and LQKENI. V lost 3 bases and J 3 bases, leaving 16 bases between the germline ends. The CDR3 totals 16 residues. Here the CDR3 DNA reads TGTGCCAGCTCACCGGGCCCCGGCGCCGGGACAGATACGCAGTATTTT. Protein: CASSPGPGAGTDTQYF.

The rearrangement links TRBV6-8 to TRBJ1-5; possibly TRBD1 for D (6 bases). Trimming took off 6 bases at V and 5 bases at J, with 11 bases between the two ends. The CDR3 extends over 13 amino acids. The germline V gene encodes CDR1 MNHGY and CDR2 SAAAGT. The CDR3 region has the DNA TGTGCCAGCAGCCCGGACAGTTATCAGCCCCAGCATTTT. This sequence encodes CASSPDSYQPQHF.

The chain uses TRBV5-1 and TRBJ1-2; TRBD1 is a possible D gene (5 bases). V lost 2 bases to trimming and J lost 0 bases, with 11 bases between them. The germline V gene encodes CDR1 SGHRS and CDR2 YFSETQ. The CDR3 extends over 15 amino acids. CDR3: CASSFWDLSNYGYTF. For the CDR3, the DNA is TGCGCCAGCAGCTTTTGGGACCTTTCTAACTATGGCTACACCTTC.

The chain uses TRBV5-1 and TRBJ1-6; a weak D match, TRBD1 (5 bases). V was shortened by 3 bases and J by 3 bases, with 13 bases between the two germline ends. CDR3 size: 16 residues. Germline V gene data show CDR1 as SGHRS and CDR2 as YFSETQ. The CDR3 DNA reads TGCGCCAGCAGCTGGAAAGGGACGGACTATAATTCACCCCTCCACTTT. Its protein is CASSWKGTDYNSPLHF.

The chain links TRBV5-1 to TRBJ1-1; a possible D gene is TRBD1 (5 bases). CDR3 length equals 14 residues. The V end was cut by 3 bases, the J end by 0 bases, with 9 bases between. Germline values: CDR1 SGHRS, CDR2 YFSETQ. The DNA of the CDR3 is TGCGCCAGCAGCTGGGACGGGGTGAACACTGAAGCTTTCTTT. Translating gives CASSWDGVNTEAFF.

The V call is TRBV4-1, the J call TRBJ2-6, with a weak D call TRBD2 (5 bases). V was trimmed by 5 bases and J by 1 base, leaving 15 bases between them. The CDR3 is made up of 17 amino acids. CDR1 MGHRA and CDR2 YSYEKL come from the germline V gene. The CDR3 loop reads CASSSVGSGSGANVLTF. The CDR3, as DNA: TGCGCCAGCAGCTCGGTGGGTTCGGGGTCTGGGGCCAACGTCCTGACTTTC.

This chain uses TRBV11-3 with TRBJ2-7; 11 positions agree with TRBD2. In germline, CDR1 is SGHNT, CDR2 YENEEA. V lost 5 bases and J lost 0; bases outside the gene matches: 12. The length of the CDR3 is 18 residues. The CDR3 DNA is TGTGCCAGCAGCCCCAGGACTAGCGGGTCCGGTAGCTCCTACGAGCAGTACTTC. Translated, it gives CASSPRTSGSGSSYEQYF.

This rearrangement joins TRBV5-1 to TRBJ2-5; 7 nucleotides agree with TRBD1. Germline assignment: CDR1 SGHRS and CDR2 YFSETQ. The CDR3 has 16 residues. Trimming removed 0 bases from V and 4 bases from J; junction bases left unmatched: 9. CDR3 nucleotide sequence: TGCGCCAGCAGCTTGGCCCCAGGGGGTTTATTAGAGACCCAGTACTTC. Translating it yields CASSLAPGGLLETQYF.

The genes are TRBV7-1 and TRBJ2-3, with 7 bases that match TRBD2. TRBV7-1 is filed as an ORF, its function uncertain. The CDR3 contains 15 residues. The trim removed 3 bases at V and 4 bases at J, leaving 7 bases unmatched. The CDR3 loop is CASSSPRTSPDTQYF. The CDR3 region has the DNA TGTGCCAGCAGCTCCCCCCGGACTAGTCCAGATACGCAGTATTTT.

The chain joins TRBV15 to TRBJ2-1, with TRBD2 matching over 10 bases. Germline assignment: CDR1 LNHNV and CDR2 YYDKDF (reference sequence). The CDR3 is 16 residues long. J was trimmed by 3 bases and V by 2 bases; bases with no gene match: 4. This CDR3 is CATSRYSSGGYNEQFF. CDR3 DNA: TGTGCCACCAGCAGATATTCTAGCGGGGGCTACAATGAGCAGTTCTTC.

The chain has TRBV19 and TRBJ2-2; D is undetermined. The CDR3 loop spans 14 amino acids. V was trimmed by 7 bases and J by 6 bases, leaving 15 bases between them. Germline CDR1 and CDR2: LNHDA and SQIVND (reference sequence). The CDR3 is CASKVSPPSGELFF. Here the CDR3 DNA reads TGTGCCAGTAAAGTATCACCCCCTTCCGGGGAGCTGTTTTTT.

This clone came up a few times. This chain joins TRBV11-3 and TRBJ2-3; TRBD1 matches 9 bases. From germline, CDR1 is SGHNT and CDR2 YENEEA. CDR3 length: 16 amino acids. J gave up 2 bases and V 5 bases, and 8 bases lay outside the gene matches. The CDR3 region is CASSEWDRANTDTQYF. The CDR3 coding sequence is TGTGCCAGCAGCGAATGGGACAGGGCTAACACAGATACGCAGTATTTT.

V and J are TRBV15 and TRBJ1-5; D remains ambiguous. This CDR3 comprises 16 residues. V dropped 0 bases and J dropped 2 bases, with 11 bases sitting between them. CDR1 and CDR2 (germline): LNHNV, YYDKDF (reference sequence). The CDR3 spells CATSRDPPAGNQPQHF. DNA of the CDR3: TGTGCCACCAGCAGAGATCCGCCAGCGGGCAATCAGCCCCAGCATTTT. The full variable domain, in which reference TRBV15 and TRBJ1-5 provide the parts outside the CDR3, is DAMVIQNPRYQVTQFGKPVTLSCSQTLNHNVMYWYQQKSSQAPKLLFHYYDKDFNNEADTPDNFQSRRPNTSFCFLDIRSPGLGDTAMYLCATSRDPPAGNQPQHFGDGTRLSIL.

The gene calls are TRBV18 and TRBJ2-2; 9 bases map to TRBD1. The CDR3 is made up of 15 amino acids. Germline V gene lookup returns CDR1 KGHSH and CDR2 LQKENI. With 2 bases clipped from V and 4 bases from J, the junction kept 2 bases outside the gene matches. This CDR3 is CASSPVTGGTGELFF. As DNA, the CDR3 is TGTGCCAGCTCACCAGTGACAGGGGGCACCGGGGAGCTGTTTTTT.